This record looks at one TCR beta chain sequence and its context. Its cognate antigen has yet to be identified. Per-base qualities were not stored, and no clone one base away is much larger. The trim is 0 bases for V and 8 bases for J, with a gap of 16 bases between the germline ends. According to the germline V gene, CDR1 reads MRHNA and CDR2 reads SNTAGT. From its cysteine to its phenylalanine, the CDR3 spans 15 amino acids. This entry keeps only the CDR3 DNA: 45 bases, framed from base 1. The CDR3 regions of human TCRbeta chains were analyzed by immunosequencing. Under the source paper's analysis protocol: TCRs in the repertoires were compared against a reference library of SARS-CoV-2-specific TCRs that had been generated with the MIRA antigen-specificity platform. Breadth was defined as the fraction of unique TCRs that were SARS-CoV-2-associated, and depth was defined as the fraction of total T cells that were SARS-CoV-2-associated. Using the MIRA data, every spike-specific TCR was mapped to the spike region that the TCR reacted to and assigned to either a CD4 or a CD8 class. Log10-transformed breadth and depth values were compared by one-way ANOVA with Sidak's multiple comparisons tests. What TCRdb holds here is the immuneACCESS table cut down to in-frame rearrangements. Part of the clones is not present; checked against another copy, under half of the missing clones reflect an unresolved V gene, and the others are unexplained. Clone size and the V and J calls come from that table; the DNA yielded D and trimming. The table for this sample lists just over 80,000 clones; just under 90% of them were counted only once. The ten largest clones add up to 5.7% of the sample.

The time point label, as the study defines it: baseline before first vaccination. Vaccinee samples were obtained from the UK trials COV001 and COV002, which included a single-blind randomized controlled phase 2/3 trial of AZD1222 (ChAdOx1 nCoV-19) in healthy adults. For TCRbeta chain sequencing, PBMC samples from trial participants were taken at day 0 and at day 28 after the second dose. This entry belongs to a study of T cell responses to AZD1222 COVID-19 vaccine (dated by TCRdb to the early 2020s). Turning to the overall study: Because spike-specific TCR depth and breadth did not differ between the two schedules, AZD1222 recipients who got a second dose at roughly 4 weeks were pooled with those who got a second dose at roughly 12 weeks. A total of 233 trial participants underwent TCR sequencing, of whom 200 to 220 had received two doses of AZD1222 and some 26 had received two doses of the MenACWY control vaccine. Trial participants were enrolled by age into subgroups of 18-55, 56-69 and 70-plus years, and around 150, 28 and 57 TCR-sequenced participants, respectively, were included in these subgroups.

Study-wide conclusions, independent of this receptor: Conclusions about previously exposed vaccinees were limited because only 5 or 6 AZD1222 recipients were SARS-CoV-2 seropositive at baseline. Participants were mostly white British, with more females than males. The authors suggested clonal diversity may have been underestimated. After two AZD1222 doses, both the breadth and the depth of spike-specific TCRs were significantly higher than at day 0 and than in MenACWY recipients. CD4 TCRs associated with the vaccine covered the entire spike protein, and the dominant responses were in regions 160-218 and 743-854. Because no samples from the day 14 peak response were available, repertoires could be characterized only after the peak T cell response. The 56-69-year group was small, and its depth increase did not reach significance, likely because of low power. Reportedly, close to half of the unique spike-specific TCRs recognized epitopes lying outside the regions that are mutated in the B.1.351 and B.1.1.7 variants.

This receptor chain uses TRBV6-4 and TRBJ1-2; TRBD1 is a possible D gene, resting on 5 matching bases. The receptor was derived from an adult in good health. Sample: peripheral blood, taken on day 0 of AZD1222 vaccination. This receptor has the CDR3 CASSDSVGGLEGYTF. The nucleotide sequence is TGTGCCAGCAGTGACTCCGTGGGGGGTCTCGAGGGCTACACCTTC.